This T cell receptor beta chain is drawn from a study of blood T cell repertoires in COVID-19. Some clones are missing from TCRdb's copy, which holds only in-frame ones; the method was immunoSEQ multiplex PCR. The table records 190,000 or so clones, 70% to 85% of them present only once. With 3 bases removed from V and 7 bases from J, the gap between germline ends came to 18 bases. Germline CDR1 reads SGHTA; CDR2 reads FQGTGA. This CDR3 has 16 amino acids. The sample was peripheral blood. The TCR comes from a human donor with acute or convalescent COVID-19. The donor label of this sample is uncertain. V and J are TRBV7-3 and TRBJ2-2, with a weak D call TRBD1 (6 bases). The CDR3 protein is CASSFQGTSTGGELFF. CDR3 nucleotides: TGTGCCAGCAGCTTTCAGGGGACGTCGACGGGCGGGGAGCTGTTTTTT.